The 5 T cell receptor beta chains below were found in one sample sequenced in a study of blood T cell repertoires in COVID-19. Libraries were prepared by immunoSEQ multiplex PCR; TCRdb keeps only in-frame clonotypes and omits some of them. The table includes 110,000 to 150,000 clones, 84% detected once. Sequencing was performed on peripheral blood. These receptors came from a human donor in a cohort sampled during active COVID-19.

The rearrangement uses TRBV13 and TRBJ2-1; 11 bases align to TRBD2. V gave up 3 bases and J gave up 0 bases; unmatched junction bases: 7. This CDR3 region has 18 residues. Germline loops: CDR1 PRHDT, CDR2 FYEKMQ (reference sequence). The CDR3 region is CASSFLAGGLSSYNEQFF. The DNA for the CDR3 is TGTGCCAGCAGCTTCCTAGCGGGAGGACTGAGCTCCTACAATGAGCAGTTCTTC.

The chain recombines TRBV18 with TRBJ2-7; TRBD1 matches at 8 bases. The V segment lost 3 bases and the J segment 3 bases; nucleotides outside the gene matches: 4. The CDR3 length is 14 residues. Per germline, CDR1 KGHSH and CDR2 LQKENI. CDR3 loop: CASSPRTGYYEQYF. CDR3 coding DNA: TGTGCCAGCTCACCTCGGACAGGGTACTACGAGCAGTACTTC.

V and J are TRBV7-9 and TRBJ2-1; 7 nucleotides line up with TRBD2. J was trimmed by 2 bases and V by 1 base; bases with no gene match: 2. CDR1 is SEHNR, CDR2 FQNEAQ, per germline (reference sequence). The CDR3 length is 15 residues. The CDR3 nucleotides read TGTGCCAGCAGCTTAGAGCGGGGCCCCTACAATGAGCAGTTCTTC. Amino acids: CASSLERGPYNEQFF.

V and J are TRBV6-5 and TRBJ1-1; D not certain. Trimming took off 4 bases at V and 1 base at J, with 13 bases between the two ends. This CDR3 region has 15 residues. In germline, CDR1 is MNHEY, CDR2 SVGAGI. This CDR3 is CASSSGEVKNTEAFF. The DNA of the CDR3 is TGTGCCAGCAGTTCCGGGGAGGTTAAGAACACTGAAGCTTTCTTT.

DNA of the CDR3: TGTGCCAGCCGTGACAGGGGGGACACTGAAGCTTTCTTT. Amino acid sequence: CASRDRGDTEAFF. The chain combines TRBV19 with TRBJ1-1, with 9 bases aligning to TRBD1. The CDR3 is 13 residues long. From germline, CDR1 is LNHDA and CDR2 SQIVND (reference sequence). V shed 9 bases and J 3 bases; nucleotides not matched to a gene: 5.